A single sample gave rise to the 11 T cell receptor beta chains below, sequenced in a study of blood T cell repertoires in COVID-19 (dated by TCRdb to the early 2020s). The library was built by means of the immunoSEQ multiplex PCR assay. Not all clones reach the TCRdb copy of this immuneACCESS table, which keeps in-frame sequences only. Checked studies attribute under half of the gap to unresolved V genes and leave the rest unexplained. This sample comprises some 13,000 clones, 84% of them detected only once. Of the sample, 30% to 35% falls within the top ten clones. The sample taken for sequencing was peripheral blood. The receptors here all came from a man in his fifties with active COVID-19.

Only a few counts were recorded for this clone. The chain has TRBV15 and TRBJ2-3, with 7 bases matching TRBD2. The V and J ends lost 4 bases and 4 bases, in that order; junction bases with no gene match: 8. Germline CDR1 reads LNHNV; CDR2 reads YYDKDF (reference sequence). The CDR3 sequence is 15 residues long. The DNA for the CDR3 is TGTGCCACCAGCAACGCCCCGGGAGGCGCAGATACGCAGTATTTT. This gives the protein CATSNAPGGADTQYF.

V and J are TRBV20-1 and TRBJ2-7, with a weak D call TRBD2 (6 bases). Germline V CDR1 and CDR2: DFQATT, SNEGSKA (reference sequence). The ends were cut back, 6 bases at V and 5 bases at J, with 11 bases in the middle. The CDR3 extends over 11 amino acids. The CDR3 loop is CSAGGVHEQYF. The DNA of the CDR3 is TGCAGTGCGGGCGGGGTGCACGAGCAGTACTTC.

This chain connects TRBV28 to TRBJ2-3; 11 positions match TRBD2. J lost 0 bases, V lost 7 bases, and 9 bases had no gene match. This CDR3 spans 17 amino acids. CDR1 MDHEN and CDR2 SYDVKM come from the germline V gene. CDR3 sequence: CASTLAGGFTSTDTQYF. Here the CDR3 DNA reads TGTGCCAGCACGCTAGCGGGAGGTTTTACTAGCACAGATACGCAGTATTTT.

The V call is TRBV29-1, the J call TRBJ1-2; D is undetermined. Germline values: CDR1 SQVTM, CDR2 ANQGSEA. V lost 6 bases, J lost 8 bases, and 22 bases lay in between. There are 14 residues in the CDR3. This CDR3 reads CSVERQGRGLGYTF. CDR3 nucleotides: TGCAGCGTCGAACGTCAAGGTCGAGGTCTGGGCTACACCTTC.

The chain has TRBV3-1 (or the pseudogene TRBV3-2) and TRBJ1-2; possibly TRBD1 for D (6 bases). CDR1 and CDR2 from the germline V gene are LGHDT and YNNKEL (reference sequence). The CDR3 is made up of 14 amino acids. V shed 0 bases and J shed 1 base, with 6 bases lying between them. The CDR3 DNA reads TGTGCCAGCAGCCAAGACAGGGGTAACTATGGCTACACCTTC. Translation gives CASSQDRGNYGYTF.

The J gene is TRBJ1-3, the V gene TRBV11-2; 10 bases line up with TRBD1. This CDR3 has 15 amino acids. The V and J ends lost 4 bases and 4 bases, in that order; junction bases with no gene match: 4. Per the germline V gene, CDR1 is SGHAT and CDR2 is FQNNGV. CDR3 sequence: CASSSDRGLGNTIYF. The DNA of the CDR3 is TGTGCCAGCAGCTCCGACAGGGGGCTAGGAAACACCATATATTTT.

V gene TRBV7-3 combines with J gene TRBJ2-1, with TRBD2 matching over 8 bases. The CDR3 extends over 15 amino acids. From germline, CDR1 is SGHTA and CDR2 FQGTGA. V lost 0 bases, J lost 9 bases, and 7 bases stayed unmatched. Here the CDR3 reads CASSLTSGIRGEQFF. CDR3 DNA: TGTGCCAGCAGCTTAACTAGCGGGATACGTGGTGAGCAGTTCTTC. Based on the CDR3 plus reference TRBV7-3 and TRBJ2-1, the full variable domain is GAGVSQTPSNKVTEKGKYVELRCDPISGHTALYWYRQSLGQGPEFLIYFQGTGAADDSGLPNDRFFAVRPEGSVSTLKIQRTERGDSAVYLCASSLTSGIRGEQFFGPGTRLTVL.

This rearrangement joins TRBV4-1 to TRBJ2-2; 8 bases are a match to TRBD1. The germline V gene encodes CDR1 MGHRA and CDR2 YSYEKL. V shed 4 bases and J 2 bases; nucleotides not matched to a gene: 3. This CDR3 is built from 15 residues. The CDR3 DNA follows: TGCGCCAGCAGCCCCGGACAGGGCAACACCGGGGAGCTGTTTTTT. Protein: CASSPGQGNTGELFF.

The chain employs TRBV27 and TRBJ2-7; 9 bases fit TRBD1. V shed 2 bases, J shed 2 bases, and the junction held 7 bases outside the gene matches. CDR3 size: 16 residues. From germline, CDR1 is MNHEY and CDR2 SMNVEV (reference sequence). The CDR3 sequence: CASSLRQGELPYEQYF. CDR3 nucleotides: TGTGCCAGCAGTTTAAGACAGGGGGAACTACCCTACGAGCAGTACTTC.

The CDR3 here is CSVEADEQYF. CDR3 nucleotide sequence: TGCAGCGTTGAGGCCGACGAGCAGTACTTC. The rearrangement uses TRBV29-1 and TRBJ2-7; D ambiguous. This CDR3 has 10 amino acids. Trimming pared 3 bases from V and 5 bases from J, leaving 5 bases between. The V gene's germline CDR1 is SQVTM and CDR2 ANQGSEA.

The chain recombines TRBV24-1 with TRBJ2-5; 8 nucleotides agree with TRBD1. This CDR3 region has 16 residues. From germline, CDR1 is KGHDR and CDR2 SFDVKD. Trimming took 7 bases from V and 5 from J; bases not matched to a gene: 14. The CDR3 is CATRGASQGVSETQYF. CDR3 sequence (DNA): TGTGCCACCAGGGGCGCCTCACAGGGGGTCTCGGAGACCCAGTACTTC.